The TCR beta chain described here comes from a study of beta chain features in type 1 diabetes. The isolated RNA, all of it, was reverse transcribed, so expressed TCRB transcripts were what got sequenced. Sequencing used immunoSEQ multiplex PCR; TCRdb keeps in-frame clones, though not all of them. Here the sample spans a few hundred thousand clones, about 16% being singletons. This clone was observed a handful of times. Trimming took off 4 bases at V and 0 bases at J, with 10 bases between the two ends. Germline-derived CDR1 and CDR2 are SNHLY and FYNNEI. CDR3 length equals 15 residues. The gene calls are TRBV2 and TRBJ2-1; possible D gene TRBD2, 5 bases. This TCR derives from a woman in her late teens or twenties in good health. Specimen: naive CD4+ T cells from blood. In DNA, the CDR3 is TGTGCCAGCAGTGCAGAGGGTCCCTCCTACAATGAGCAGTTCTTC. Protein product: CASSAEGPSYNEQFF. Using reference TRBV2 and TRBJ2-1 for the parts outside the CDR3, the full variable domain is EPEVTQTPSHQVTQMGQEVILRCVPISNHLYFYWYRQILGQKVEFLVSFYNNEISEKSEIFDDQFSVERPDGSNFTLKIRSTKLEDSAMYFCASSAEGPSYNEQFFGPGTRLTVL.